This TCR beta chain is drawn from a study of blood T cells in healthy people across ages. This clonotype was recorded many times. A sample-barcoded 5' primer and a J-beta primer mix were used in a second PCR of about 7 to 12 cycles. TCRdb fed the 5' RACE reads into MiXCR, producing one record per CDR3 protein. Counted here are approximately 960,000 distinct CDR3 sequences, under 35% occurring once; the ten biggest clones make up about a tenth. Trimming pared 0 bases from V and 3 bases from J, leaving 14 bases between. Germline V gene data show CDR1 as SGDLS and CDR2 as YYNGEE. CDR3 length equals 16 residues. The sample also formed part of further work on T cells of mothers and their children.

The receptor comes from a woman aged 40 to 49 in good health. Specimen: blood. The chain joins TRBV9 to TRBJ2-3, with a tentative D call TRBD1 (6 bases). The CDR3 is CASSVEGGHSTDTQYF. As DNA, the CDR3 is TGTGCCAGCAGCGTAGAAGGGGGACACTCGACAGATACGCAGTATTTT.